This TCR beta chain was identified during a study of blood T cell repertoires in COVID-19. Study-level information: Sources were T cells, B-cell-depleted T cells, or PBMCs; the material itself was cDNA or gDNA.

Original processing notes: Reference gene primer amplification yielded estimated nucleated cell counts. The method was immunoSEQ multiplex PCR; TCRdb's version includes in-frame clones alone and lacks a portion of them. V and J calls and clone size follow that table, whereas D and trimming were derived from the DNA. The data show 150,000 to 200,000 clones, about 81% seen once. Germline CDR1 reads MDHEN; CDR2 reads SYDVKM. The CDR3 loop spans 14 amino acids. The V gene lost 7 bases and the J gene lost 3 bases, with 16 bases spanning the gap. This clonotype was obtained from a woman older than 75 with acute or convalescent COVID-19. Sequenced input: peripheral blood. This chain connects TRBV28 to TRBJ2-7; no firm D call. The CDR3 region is CASTPHHKYYEQYF. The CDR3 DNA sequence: TGTGCCAGCACCCCCCATCACAAATACTACGAGCAGTACTTC. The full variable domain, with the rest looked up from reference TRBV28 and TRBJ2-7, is DVKVTQSSRYLVKRTGEKVFLECVQDMDHENMFWYRQDPGLGLRLIYFSYDVKMKEKGDIPEGYSVSREKKERFSLILESASTNQTSMYLCASTPHHKYYEQYFGPGTRLTVT.